This T cell receptor (beta chain) originates from a study of liver allograft versus peripheral blood T cells. Study at large: Repertoires of T cell receptors in transplanted livers were compared with recipients' peripheral blood repertoires.

This clonotype is labeled medium-sized. What it recognizes is unknown. Overall study findings and caveats: It was reported that the T cell receptor repertoires found inside liver allografts differed from those that were detected in peripheral blood.

TCRdb itself ran the reads through MiXCR, one entry per CDR3 protein. This repertoire shows 5,500 to 6,000 distinct CDR3 sequences, 14% found once; its top ten account for 2.5% to 3%. The J segment lost 7 bases and the V segment lost 6 bases, leaving 7 bases of the junction unmatched. Germline CDR1 is KGHSH and CDR2 is LQKENI. The CDR3 has 16 residues. This sequence was found in a human patient who had a liver transplant. Some T cells may be supplied by the graft donor. The chain couples TRBV18 to TRBJ2-2; 14 bases map to TRBD2. CDR3 protein: CASSSGTSGSIGELFF. CDR3 nucleotides: TGTGCCAGCTCGTCTGGGACTAGCGGGAGTATCGGGGAGCTGTTTTTT.